The 17 T cell receptor beta chains reported below all come from one sample, sequenced in a study of siplizumab effects on memory and regulatory T cells. Profiled with immunoSEQ multiplex PCR; TCRdb holds only in-frame clones, not every one. The data show around 100,000 clones, more than 85% seen once. The specimen sequenced was CD4+ T cells sorted from blood. The receptors shown here come from a human donor in good health.

This clone showed up just once. Other DNA sequences within the sample encode an identical CDR3. CDR3 residues: CASSPPNTEAFF. In nucleotides, the CDR3 is TGTGCCAGCTCACCACCCAACACTGAAGCTTTCTTT. The rearrangement links TRBV18 to TRBJ1-1; D is unclear. Trimming stripped 0 bases from V and 2 bases from J, with 1 base between. The CDR3 is 12 residues long. Germline CDR1 reads KGHSH; CDR2 reads LQKENI.

The rearrangement joins TRBV11-3 to TRBJ2-2; the D is unclear. In germline, CDR1 is SGHNT, CDR2 YENEEA. Trimming pared 5 bases from V and 7 bases from J, leaving 11 bases between. There are 13 residues in the CDR3. The CDR3 nucleotides read TGTGCCAGCAGCCTCGAAACGGGCGGGGAGCTGTTTTTT. Encoded protein: CASSLETGGELFF.

This clone was observed a single time. The gene calls are TRBV4-1 and TRBJ2-2; D is possibly TRBD1 (6 bases). Germline assignment: CDR1 MGHRA and CDR2 YSYEKL. This CDR3 region has 13 residues. V was trimmed by 6 bases and J by 5 bases, leaving 10 bases between them. The CDR3 coding sequence is TGCGCCAGCAGGCCCACAGGGACCGGGGAGCTGTTTTTT. Residues: CASRPTGTGELFF.

The chain's CDR3 is CASLETDTQYF. The CDR3, as DNA: TGTGCCAGCCTAGAGACAGATACGCAGTATTTT. J is TRBJ2-3 and V is TRBV6-1, with D uncertain. V lost 8 bases and J 3 bases, leaving 6 bases between the germline ends. Germline CDR1 and CDR2: MNHNS and SASEGT. This CDR3 has 11 amino acids.

The chain carries TRBV7-9 and TRBJ1-1; D is ambiguous. Germline V CDR1 and CDR2: SEHNR, FQNEAQ (reference sequence). V lost 4 bases and J 1 base, leaving 7 bases between the germline ends. There are 13 residues in the CDR3. The CDR3 reads CASSSNQNTEAFF. CDR3 nucleotide sequence: TGTGCCAGCAGCTCCAATCAGAACACTGAAGCTTTCTTT.

This clone is a singleton in its sample. The V and J genes are TRBV11-3 and TRBJ2-5; D gene ambiguous. With 5 bases removed from V and 2 bases from J, the gap between germline ends came to 9 bases. Germline V lookup: CDR1 SGHNT, CDR2 YENEEA. This CDR3 is 13 amino acids long. The CDR3 protein is CASSTGIQETQYF. CDR3 nucleotides: TGTGCCAGCAGCACTGGGATACAAGAGACCCAGTACTTC.

The chain carries TRBV27 and TRBJ2-1, with D possibly matching TRBD2 (5 bases). The V end lost 2 bases, the J end lost 4 bases, and 15 bases lay between the germline ends. Germline lookup yields CDR1 MNHEY and CDR2 SMNVEV (reference sequence). The CDR3 is 16 residues long. CDR3 residues: CASSLDRGGLYNEQFF. The CDR3 DNA reads as TGTGCCAGCAGTTTAGATCGGGGTGGATTATACAATGAGCAGTTCTTC.

The chain employs TRBV11-2 and TRBJ1-6; D perhaps matches TRBD1 (6 bases). Between the trimmed V and J ends, which lost 1 base and 10 bases, there was a span of 11 bases. Germline loops: CDR1 SGHAT, CDR2 FQNNGV. The CDR3 length is 14 residues. CDR3 DNA sequence: TGTGCCAGCAGCTTAGGGCAGGGGAACTCACCCCTCCACTTT. This translates into CASSLGQGNSPLHF.

This chain links TRBV4-1 with TRBJ2-3; 7 bases agree with TRBD2. The V segment lost 3 bases and the J segment 3 bases; nucleotides outside the gene matches: 6. CDR3 size: 15 residues. Germline CDR1 MGHRA, CDR2 YSYEKL. CDR3: CASSHPAGKTDTQYF. In DNA form, the CDR3 reads TGCGCCAGCAGCCACCCAGCGGGGAAAACAGATACGCAGTATTTT.

The chain joins TRBV7-9 to TRBJ1-1, with D maybe TRBD1 (6 bases). In germline, CDR1 is SEHNR, CDR2 FQNEAQ (reference sequence). With 3 bases removed from V and 4 bases from J, the gap between germline ends came to 15 bases. The CDR3 loop spans 15 amino acids. The CDR3 region is CASSFLPGAGTEAFF. The CDR3 DNA reads TGTGCCAGCAGCTTCCTTCCGGGGGCGGGCACTGAAGCTTTCTTT.

CDR3 residues: CASSLGLTNPDEQFF. The CDR3 region has the DNA TGTGCCAGCAGCTTAGGACTGACCAACCCCGATGAGCAGTTCTTC. J is TRBJ2-1 and V is TRBV11-3; D is unclear. The CDR3 loop spans 15 amino acids. V lost 1 base to trimming and J lost 8 bases, with 15 bases between them. Germline V gives CDR1 SGHNT, CDR2 YENEEA.

This clone was detected only a few times. V usage is TRBV18 and J usage is TRBJ1-6; D might be TRBD1 (6 bases). The CDR3 consists of 14 residues. Germline CDR1 is KGHSH and CDR2 is LQKENI. Trimming took off 4 bases at V and 7 bases at J, with 11 bases between the two ends. Here the CDR3 DNA reads TGTGCCAGCTCACAAGGACAGTTCAATTCACCCCTCCACTTT. Amino acid sequence: CASSQGQFNSPLHF.

This chain joins TRBV5-1 and TRBJ1-2; D possibly corresponds to TRBD1 (5 bases). V shed 2 bases and J shed 6 bases, with 17 bases lying between them. The CDR3 contains 15 residues. CDR1 and CDR2 (germline): SGHRS, YFSETQ. The CDR3 DNA reads as TGCGCCAGCAGCTTTAGCCCAGGGATTAGTGATGGCTACACCTTC. Protein: CASSFSPGISDGYTF.

V gene TRBV7-2 combines with J gene TRBJ1-5; D may be TRBD1 (5 bases). This CDR3 is built from 15 residues. Germline CDR1 SGHTA, CDR2 FQGNSA. V lost 6 bases, J lost 2 bases, and 14 bases lay in between. CDR3 nucleotide sequence: TGTGCCAGCAGTCCCCAGGGCGGTGGCAATCAGCCCCAGCATTTT. It yields the protein CASSPQGGGNQPQHF.

This chain joins TRBV4-1 and TRBJ1-3, with no clear D. The germline V gene encodes CDR1 MGHRA and CDR2 YSYEKL. Trimming removed 4 bases at V and 0 bases at J, with 13 bases between. This CDR3 comprises 16 residues. The DNA for the CDR3 is TGCGCCAGCAGCCCAGGAGGCGGGCACTCTGGAAACACCATATATTTT. This codes for CASSPGGGHSGNTIYF.

In DNA form, the CDR3 reads TGTGCCAGCAGCCCCTTGGGGGGCGCGTACAATGAGCAGTTCTTC. It specifies CASSPLGGAYNEQFF. V gene TRBV7-9 combines with J gene TRBJ2-1; D could derive from TRBD1 or TRBD2 (6 bases each). V dropped 5 bases and J dropped 4 bases, with 15 bases sitting between them. From germline, CDR1 is SEHNR and CDR2 FQNEAQ (reference sequence). The CDR3 is 15 amino acids.

The J gene is TRBJ1-5, the V gene TRBV5-6, with D possibly TRBD1 on 5 matching bases. With 4 bases removed from V and 3 bases from J, the gap between germline ends came to 11 bases. Looked up from germline, CDR1 is SGHDT and CDR2 is YYEEEE. This CDR3 is 14 amino acids long. The CDR3 nucleotides read TGTGCCAGCAGCGCCGGGACGTACAATCAGCCCCAGCATTTT. Its translation is CASSAGTYNQPQHF.